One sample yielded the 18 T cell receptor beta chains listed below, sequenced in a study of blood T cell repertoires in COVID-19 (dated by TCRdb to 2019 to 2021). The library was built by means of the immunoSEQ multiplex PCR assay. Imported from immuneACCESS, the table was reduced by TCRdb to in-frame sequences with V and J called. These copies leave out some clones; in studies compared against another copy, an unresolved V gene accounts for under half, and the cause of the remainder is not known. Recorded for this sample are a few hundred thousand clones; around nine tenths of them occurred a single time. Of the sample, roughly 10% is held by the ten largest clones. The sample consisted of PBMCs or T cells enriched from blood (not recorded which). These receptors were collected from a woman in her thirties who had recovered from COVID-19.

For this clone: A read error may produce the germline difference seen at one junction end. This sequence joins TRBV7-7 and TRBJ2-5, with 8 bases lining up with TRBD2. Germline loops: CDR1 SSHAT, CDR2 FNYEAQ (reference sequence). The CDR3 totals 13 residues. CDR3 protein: CASTSGGRETQYF. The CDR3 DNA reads TGTGCTAGCACGTCGGGGGGGCGCGAGACCCAGTACTTC.

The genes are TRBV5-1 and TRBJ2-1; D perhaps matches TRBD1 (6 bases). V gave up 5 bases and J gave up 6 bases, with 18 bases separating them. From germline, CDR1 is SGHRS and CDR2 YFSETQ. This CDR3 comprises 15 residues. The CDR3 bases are TGCGCCAGCAGAGAGGGGGTAGGTATCGGCAATGAGCAGTTCTTC. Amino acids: CASREGVGIGNEQFF. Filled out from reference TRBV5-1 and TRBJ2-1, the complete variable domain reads KAGVTQTPRYLIKTRGQQVTLSCSPISGHRSVSWYQQTPGQGLQFLFEYFSETQRNKGNFPGRFSGRQFSNSRSEMNVSTLELGDSALYLCASREGVGIGNEQFFGPGTRLTVL.

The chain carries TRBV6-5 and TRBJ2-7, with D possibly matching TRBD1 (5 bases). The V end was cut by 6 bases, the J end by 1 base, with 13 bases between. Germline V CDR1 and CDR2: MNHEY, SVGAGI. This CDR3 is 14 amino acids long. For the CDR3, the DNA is TGTGCCAGCAGCCCAATTGACAGTTCCTACGAGCAGTACTTC. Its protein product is CASSPIDSSYEQYF.

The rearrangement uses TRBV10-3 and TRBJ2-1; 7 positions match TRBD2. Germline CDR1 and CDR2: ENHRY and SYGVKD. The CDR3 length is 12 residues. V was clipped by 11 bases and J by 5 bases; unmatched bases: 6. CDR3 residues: CAVRLAHNEQFF. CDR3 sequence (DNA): TGTGCCGTACGACTAGCCCACAATGAGCAGTTCTTC.

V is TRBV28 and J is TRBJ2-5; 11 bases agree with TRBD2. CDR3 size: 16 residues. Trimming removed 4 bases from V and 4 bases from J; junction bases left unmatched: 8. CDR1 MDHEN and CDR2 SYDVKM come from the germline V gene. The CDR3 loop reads CASSSPLAGGGETQYF. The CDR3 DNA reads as TGTGCCAGCAGTTCCCCCCTAGCGGGAGGAGGAGAGACCCAGTACTTC.

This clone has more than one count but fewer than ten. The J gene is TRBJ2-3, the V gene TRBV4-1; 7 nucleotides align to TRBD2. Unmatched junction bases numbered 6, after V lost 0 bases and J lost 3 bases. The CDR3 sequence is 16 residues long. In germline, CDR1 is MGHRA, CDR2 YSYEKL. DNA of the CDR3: TGCGCCAGCAGCCAAGATCCCAGCGGGGAGACAGATACGCAGTATTTT. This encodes CASSQDPSGETDTQYF.

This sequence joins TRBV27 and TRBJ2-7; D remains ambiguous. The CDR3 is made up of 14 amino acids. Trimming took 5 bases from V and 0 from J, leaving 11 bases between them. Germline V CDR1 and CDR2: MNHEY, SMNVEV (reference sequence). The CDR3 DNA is TGTGCCAGCAGTAATCCACAGAGCTCCTACGAGCAGTACTTC. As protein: CASSNPQSSYEQYF.

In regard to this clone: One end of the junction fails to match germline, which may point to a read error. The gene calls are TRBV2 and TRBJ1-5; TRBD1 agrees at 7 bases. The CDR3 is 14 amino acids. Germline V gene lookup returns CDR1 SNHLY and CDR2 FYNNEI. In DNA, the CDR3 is TGTGCCAGCAGTACCGACAGGGTTTATCAACCCCAGCATTTT. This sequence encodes CASSTDRVYQPQHF.

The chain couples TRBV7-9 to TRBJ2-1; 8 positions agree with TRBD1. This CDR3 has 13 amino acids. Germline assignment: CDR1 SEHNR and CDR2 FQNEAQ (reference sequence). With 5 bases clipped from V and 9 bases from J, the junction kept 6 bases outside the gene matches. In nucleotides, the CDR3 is TGTGCCAGCAGCCCAGGGGGCGTGGGTGAGCAGTTCTTC. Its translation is CASSPGGVGEQFF.

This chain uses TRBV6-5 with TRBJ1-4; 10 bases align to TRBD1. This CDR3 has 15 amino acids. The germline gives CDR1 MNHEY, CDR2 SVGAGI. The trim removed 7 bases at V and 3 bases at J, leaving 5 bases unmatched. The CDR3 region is CASTDRGMANEKLFF. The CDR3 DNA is TGTGCCAGCACGGACAGGGGGATGGCTAATGAAAAACTGTTTTTT.

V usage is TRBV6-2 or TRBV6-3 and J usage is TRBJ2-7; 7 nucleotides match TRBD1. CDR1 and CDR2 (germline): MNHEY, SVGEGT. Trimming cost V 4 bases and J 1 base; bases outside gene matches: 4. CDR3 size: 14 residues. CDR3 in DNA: TGTGCCAGCAGTTCACAGGGGAAGTCCTACGAGCAGTACTTC. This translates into CASSSQGKSYEQYF.

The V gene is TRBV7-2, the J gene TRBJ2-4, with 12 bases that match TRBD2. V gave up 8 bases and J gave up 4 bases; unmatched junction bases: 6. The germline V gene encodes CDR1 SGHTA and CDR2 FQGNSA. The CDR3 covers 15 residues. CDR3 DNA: TGTGCCAGCCGATGGACTAGCGGGACGAAAAACATTCAGTACTTC. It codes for CASRWTSGTKNIQYF. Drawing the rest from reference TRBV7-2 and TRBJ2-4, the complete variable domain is GAGVSQSPSNKVTEKGKDVELRCDPISGHTALYWYRQSLGQGLEFLIYFQGNSAPDKSGLPSDRFSAERTGGSVSTLTIQRTQQEDSAVYLCASRWTSGTKNIQYFGAGTRLSVL.

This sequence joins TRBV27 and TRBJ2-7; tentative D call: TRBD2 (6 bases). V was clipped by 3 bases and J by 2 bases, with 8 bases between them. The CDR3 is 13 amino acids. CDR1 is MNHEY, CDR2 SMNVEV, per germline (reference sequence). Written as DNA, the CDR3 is TGTGCCAGCAGTTTGGGGGGAACCTACGAGCAGTACTTC. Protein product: CASSLGGTYEQYF.

The chain's CDR3 is CASGTGTGGNTIYF. Written as DNA, the CDR3 is TGTGCCAGCGGTACCGGGACAGGGGGAAACACCATATATTTT. The rearrangement uses TRBV6-5 and TRBJ1-3; the match to TRBD1 covers 9 bases. The V segment lost 8 bases and the J segment 4 bases; nucleotides outside the gene matches: 6. The germline V gene encodes CDR1 MNHEY and CDR2 SVGAGI. The CDR3 loop spans 14 amino acids.

DNA of the CDR3: TGTGCCAGCAGCTTAGGGGGGCTGGATCAGCCCCAGCATTTT. Its protein product is CASSLGGLDQPQHF. The gene calls are TRBV7-9 and TRBJ1-5; a possible D gene is TRBD1 (6 bases). Germline V gives CDR1 SEHNR, CDR2 FQNEAQ (reference sequence). The length of the CDR3 is 14 residues. V gave up 1 base and J gave up 5 bases, with 9 bases separating them.

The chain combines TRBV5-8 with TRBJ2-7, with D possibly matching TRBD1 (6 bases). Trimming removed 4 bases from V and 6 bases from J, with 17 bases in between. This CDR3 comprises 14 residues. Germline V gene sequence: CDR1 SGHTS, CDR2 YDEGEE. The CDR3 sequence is CASSRRDKRAEQYF. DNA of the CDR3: TGTGCCAGCAGCCGCCGGGACAAAAGGGCCGAGCAGTACTTC.

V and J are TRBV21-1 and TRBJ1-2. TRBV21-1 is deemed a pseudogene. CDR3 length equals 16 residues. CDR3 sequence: CASSKALYSGNYGYTF. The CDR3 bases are TGTGCCAGCAGCAAAGCGCTTTATTCGGGGAACTATGGCTACACCTTC.

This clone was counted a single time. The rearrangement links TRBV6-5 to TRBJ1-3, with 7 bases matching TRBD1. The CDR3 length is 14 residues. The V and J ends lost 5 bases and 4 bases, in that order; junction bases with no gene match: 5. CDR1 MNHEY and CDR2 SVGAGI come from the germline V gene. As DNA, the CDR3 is TGTGCCAGCAGTCAGACAGGGTTCGGAAACACCATATATTTT. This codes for CASSQTGFGNTIYF.